This note documents a single T cell receptor beta chain sequence. Its antigen is currently unknown. CDR3 size: 13 residues. Germline-derived CDR1 and CDR2 are WSHSY and SAAADI. V was clipped by 5 bases and J by 6 bases; unmatched bases: 5. Sequencing followed a ViraFEST assay step that expanded antigen-specific CD4+ T cells with viral peptide pools. Isolating CD4+ T cells followed approximately 11 days of culture. Nucleocapsid antibodies were negative in the vaccine recipients, who had never had SARS-CoV-2 infection. This specimen belongs to a study of vaccination effects on CD4 cells after COVID-19. Findings and limits, study-wide: There was marked clonal contraction among infection- and vaccine-induced clones late after vaccination. Within healthy vaccinees, only 1 of 255 vaccine-induced clones displayed cross-reactivity with common cold coronaviruses.

Clones were sequenced by immunoSEQ multiplex PCR, and TCRdb holds only the in-frame ones, with some missing. Among tens of thousands of clones listed, around 81% were seen once. The sample was CD4+ T cells from PBMCs cultured with SARS-CoV-2 spike peptides, taken before COVID-19 vaccination. The clonotype originates from a human donor who received a COVID-19 vaccine. The V gene is TRBV10-2, the J gene TRBJ2-5; 8 nucleotides align to TRBD1. The CDR3 region is CASSQGAQKTQYF. The CDR3, as DNA: TGCGCCAGCAGTCAGGGGGCCCAGAAGACCCAGTACTTC.